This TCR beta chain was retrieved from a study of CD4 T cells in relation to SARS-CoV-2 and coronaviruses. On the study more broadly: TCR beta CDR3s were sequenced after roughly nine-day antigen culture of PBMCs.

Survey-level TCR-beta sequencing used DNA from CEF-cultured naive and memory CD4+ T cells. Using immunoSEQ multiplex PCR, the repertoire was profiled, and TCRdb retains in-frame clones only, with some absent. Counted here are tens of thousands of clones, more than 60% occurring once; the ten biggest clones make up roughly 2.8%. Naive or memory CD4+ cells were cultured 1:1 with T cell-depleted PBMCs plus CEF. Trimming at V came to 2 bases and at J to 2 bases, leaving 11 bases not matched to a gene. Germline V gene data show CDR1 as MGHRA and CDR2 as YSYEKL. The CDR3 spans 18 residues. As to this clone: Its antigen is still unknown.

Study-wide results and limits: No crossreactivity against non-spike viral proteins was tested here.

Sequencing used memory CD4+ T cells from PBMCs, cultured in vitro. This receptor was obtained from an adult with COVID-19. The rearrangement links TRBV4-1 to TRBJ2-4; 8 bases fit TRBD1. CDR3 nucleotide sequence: TGCGCCAGCAGCCAAATAATAGACAGGGGCAAAACCAAAAACATTCAGTACTTC. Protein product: CASSQIIDRGKTKNIQYF.